The 10 T cell receptor beta chains below all came from one sample that was sequenced in a study of cytomegalovirus exposure and HLA in healthy donors. The method was immunoSEQ multiplex PCR; TCRdb's version includes in-frame clones alone and lacks a portion of them. The top ten clones hold approximately 1.3% of a sample with roughly 130,000 clones, 88% of them seen once. Sequencing was done on a sample of PBMCs. These receptors were taken from a man aged 25 to 40 in good health and CMV-seronegative.

V usage is TRBV29-1 and J usage is TRBJ2-5, with TRBD2 as a possible D gene (5 bases). The CDR3 has 14 residues. In germline, CDR1 is SQVTM, CDR2 ANQGSEA. V was clipped by 7 bases and J by 5 bases, with 20 bases between them. CDR3 DNA: TGCAGCGGACGACTCGGGGAAGGGAAGGAGACCCAGTACTTC. Translating gives CSGRLGEGKETQYF.

The V call is TRBV11-3, the J call TRBJ2-7, with 8 bases identical to TRBD1. The J segment lost 5 bases and the V segment lost 1 base, leaving 16 bases of the junction unmatched. Looked up from germline, CDR1 is SGHNT and CDR2 is YENEEA. There are 18 residues in the CDR3. The CDR3 DNA follows: TGTGCCAGCAGCTTAGGGACAGGGTACCCCATAGTAAAGGACGAGCAGTACTTC. It encodes CASSLGTGYPIVKDEQYF.

V and J are TRBV4-1 and TRBJ2-4; no clear D gene. CDR3 length: 12 amino acids. The germline V and J ends were trimmed by 1 base and 7 bases, with 5 bases remaining between them. Germline loops: CDR1 MGHRA, CDR2 YSYEKL. The CDR3: CASSQGGNIQYF. The CDR3 region has the DNA TGCGCCAGCAGCCAAGGCGGTAACATTCAGTACTTC.

V and J are TRBV19 and TRBJ2-7, with 11 positions matching TRBD1. This CDR3 is built from 15 residues. J lost 0 bases, V lost 8 bases, and 6 bases had no gene match. Germline values: CDR1 LNHDA, CDR2 SQIVND (reference sequence). As DNA, the CDR3 is TGTGCCAGTTCCGCCGGGACAGGGGGCTCCTACGAGCAGTACTTC. This gives the protein CASSAGTGGSYEQYF.

About this clone: This may come from a read error, since a much larger clone is one base off. This chain connects TRBV2 to TRBJ2-1; 11 positions match TRBD2. The V gene's germline CDR1 is SNHLY and CDR2 FYNNEI. The CDR3 extends over 15 amino acids. The J segment lost 4 bases and the V segment lost 5 bases, leaving 4 bases of the junction unmatched. DNA for the CDR3: TGTGCCAGCAGTCCCGGGACTAGCGGATACAATGAGCAGTTCTTC. This sequence encodes CASSPGTSGYNEQFF.

CDR3 bases: TGTGCCAGCAGCGCAGGAACGGCTTTAGCGGGAGGGTTGCGGTTCTTC. As protein: CASSAGTALAGGLRFF. V usage is TRBV6-4 and J usage is TRBJ2-1, with TRBD2 matching 11 bases. Germline V lookup: CDR1 MRHNA, CDR2 SNTAGT. The CDR3 totals 16 residues. V gave up 6 bases and J gave up 15 bases; unmatched junction bases: 19.

The rearrangement joins TRBV18 to TRBJ2-7; a weak D match, TRBD2 (5 bases). The CDR3 is 15 amino acids. Germline CDR1 reads KGHSH; CDR2 reads LQKENI. V lost 0 bases and J lost 4, with 13 bases in between. CDR3 DNA sequence: TGTGCCAGCTCACCACCGGGCGGGTCCGGGTACGAGCAGTACTTC. Its protein product is CASSPPGGSGYEQYF.

The chain is built from TRBV10-3 and TRBJ2-4, with D hard to call. CDR1 and CDR2 (germline): ENHRY, SYGVKD. The CDR3 contains 13 residues. Trimming cost V 5 bases and J 4 bases, with 9 bases left between them. The CDR3 sequence: CAISSNSKNIQYF. The CDR3 nucleotides are TGTGCCATCAGTAGTAACAGTAAAAACATTCAGTACTTC.

CDR3 sequence reads: CASSSGQPYEQYF. The CDR3, as DNA: TGTGCCAGCAGTTCAGGACAGCCATACGAGCAGTACTTC. The chain uses TRBV27 and TRBJ2-7, with D perhaps TRBD1 (6 bases). The CDR3 contains 13 residues. The germline V gene encodes CDR1 MNHEY and CDR2 SMNVEV (reference sequence). V lost 4 bases and J lost 4, with 11 bases in between.

The chain recombines TRBV7-6 with TRBJ2-3; no reliable D call. The CDR3 is made up of 12 amino acids. V lost 5 bases, J lost 4 bases, and 7 bases lay in between. Germline CDR1 reads SGHVS; CDR2 reads FNYEAQ. CDR3 nucleotide sequence: TGTGCCAGCAGCCGGTTTCCAGATACGCAGTATTTT. It is translated as CASSRFPDTQYF.